This is a list of T cell receptor beta chains from one sample in a study of shared clonotypes between healthy human individuals. The repertoire was sequenced with immunoSEQ multiplex PCR; TCRdb's copy has only in-frame clones and lacks some. This sample has roughly 1,600,000 clones; approximately 98.5% occur once, and the top ten carry over 0.3%. Sequencing used naive CD4+ T cells sorted from blood. These receptors all stem from a young man in good health. The CDR3 runs from the conserved cysteine through the conserved F or W.

j_call	v_call	cdr3_aa
TRBJ2-5	TRBV5-1	CASSLGLAGGKQETQYF
TRBJ1-2	TRBV5-4	CASSYLMTGEKGYTF
TRBJ2-5	TRBV7-9	CASSGPGTSGTQETQYF
TRBJ1-1	TRBV2	CASSEDQGRDTEAFF
TRBJ1-2	TRBV7-9	CASRPGTTDGYTF
TRBJ2-7	TRBV2	CASSYHRDRRYYEQYF
TRBJ1-5	TRBV5-5	CASSLQGGGNQPQHF
TRBJ2-7	TRBV7-6	CASSPLGGLNEQYF
TRBJ2-3	TRBV28	CASSLGGTSTDTQYF
TRBJ2-2	TRBV11-1	CASSLLTLRGTGELFF
TRBJ2-5	TRBV5-6	CASSKGSGETQYF
TRBJ2-2	TRBV28	CASSVGQGLNTGELFF
TRBJ2-7	TRBV6-1	CASSEGPGNYYEQYF
TRBJ2-7	TRBV4-3	CASSQDTGFVEQYF
TRBJ2-7	TRBV18	CASSPPRSSYEQYF
TRBJ2-2	TRBV7-8	CASSLYRGGYTGELFF
TRBJ2-7	TRBV6-1	CASSEVGIVSSYEQYF
TRBJ1-5	TRBV28	CASSPPDRAGQPQHF
TRBJ1-1	TRBV7-9	CASSLSSLGNTEAFF
TRBJ2-7	TRBV5-1	CASSLARGGTSGRAIDEQYF
TRBJ2-5	TRBV25-1	CASSESGETQYF
TRBJ2-4	TRBV6-5	CASSYTGGAKNIQYF
TRBJ2-7	TRBV28	CASGLAGGRYEQYF
TRBJ2-5	TRBV18	CASSPGLRETQYF
TRBJ2-7	TRBV5-1	CASSLIPAGDEQYF
TRBJ1-5	TRBV28	CASSSIGTILSNQPQHF
TRBJ2-7	TRBV10-2	CASRHPSGAGGEHEQYF